Detailed here is one T cell receptor (beta chain). Its matching antigen is unknown. These data belong to a study of cytomegalovirus exposure and HLA in healthy donors. V lost 5 bases to trimming and J lost 6 bases, with 14 bases between them. Germline CDR1 is MNHNS and CDR2 is SASEGT. The CDR3 has 15 residues. Study-wide results and limits: Differences between HLA loci emerged in a later analysis of TCR association rates, with DRB1 most and HLA-C fewest. A few V segments could not be told apart, such as TRBV6-2 and TRBV6-3, and were left out.

With 60 Vbeta and 13 Jbeta primers, the PCR was carried out. Produced via immunoSEQ multiplex PCR; TCRdb's table is partial and in-frame only. This table holds 90,000 or so clones, about 79% found once. The receptor was isolated from a man in his fifties or sixties in good health and CMV-seronegative. The sample taken for sequencing was PBMCs. The chain links TRBV6-1 to TRBJ1-6; perhaps TRBD1 as D (6 bases). The CDR3 is CASSSHRVINSPLHF. The CDR3 region has the DNA TGTGCCAGCAGTTCGCACAGGGTGATTAATTCACCCCTCCACTTT.